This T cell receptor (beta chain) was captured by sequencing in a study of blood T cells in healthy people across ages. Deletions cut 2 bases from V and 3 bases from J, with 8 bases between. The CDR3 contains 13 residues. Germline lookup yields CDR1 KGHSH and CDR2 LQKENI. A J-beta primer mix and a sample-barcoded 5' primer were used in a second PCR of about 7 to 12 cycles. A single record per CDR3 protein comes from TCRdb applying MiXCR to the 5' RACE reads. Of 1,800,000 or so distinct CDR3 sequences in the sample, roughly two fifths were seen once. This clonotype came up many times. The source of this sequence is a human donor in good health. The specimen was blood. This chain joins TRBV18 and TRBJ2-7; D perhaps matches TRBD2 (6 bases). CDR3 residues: CASSPRRGYEQYF. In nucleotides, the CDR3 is TGTGCCAGCTCACCAAGGAGGGGCTACGAGCAGTACTTC. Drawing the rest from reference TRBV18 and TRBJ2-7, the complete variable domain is NAGVMQNPRHLVRRRGQEARLRCSPMKGHSHVYWYRQLPEEGLKFMVYLQKENIIDESGMPKERFSAEFPKEGPSILRIQQVVRGDSAAYFCASSPRRGYEQYFGPGTRLTVT.